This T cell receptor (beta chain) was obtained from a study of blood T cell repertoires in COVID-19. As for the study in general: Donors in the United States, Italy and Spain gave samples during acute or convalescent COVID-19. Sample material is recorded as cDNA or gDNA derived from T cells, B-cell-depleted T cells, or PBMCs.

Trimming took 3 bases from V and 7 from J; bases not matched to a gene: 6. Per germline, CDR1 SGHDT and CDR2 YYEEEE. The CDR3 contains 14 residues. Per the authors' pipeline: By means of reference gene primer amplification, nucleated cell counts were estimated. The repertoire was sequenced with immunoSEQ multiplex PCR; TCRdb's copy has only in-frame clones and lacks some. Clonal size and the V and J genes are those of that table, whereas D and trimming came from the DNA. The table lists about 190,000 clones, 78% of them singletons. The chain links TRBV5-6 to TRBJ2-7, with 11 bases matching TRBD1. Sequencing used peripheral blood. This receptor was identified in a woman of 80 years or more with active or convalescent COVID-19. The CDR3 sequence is CASSSGQGAGEQYF. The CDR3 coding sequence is TGTGCCAGCAGCTCAGGACAGGGGGCAGGGGAGCAGTACTTC.